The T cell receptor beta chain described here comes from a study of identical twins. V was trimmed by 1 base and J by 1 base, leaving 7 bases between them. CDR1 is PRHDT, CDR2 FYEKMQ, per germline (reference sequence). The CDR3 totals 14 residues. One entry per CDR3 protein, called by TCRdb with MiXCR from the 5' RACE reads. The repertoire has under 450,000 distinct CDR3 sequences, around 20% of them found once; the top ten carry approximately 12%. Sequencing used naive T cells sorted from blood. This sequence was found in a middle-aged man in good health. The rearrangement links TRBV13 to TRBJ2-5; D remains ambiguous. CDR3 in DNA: TGTGCCAGCAGCTTAGTTAGCAGCCAAGAGACCCAGTACTTC. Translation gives CASSLVSSQETQYF.